Here is one T cell receptor (beta chain) with its context. Its antigen remains unidentified. Base-call qualities are not available, and no considerably larger clone is one nucleotide away. The data stem from a study of CD8 T cells in acute hepatitis C reinfection (dated by TCRdb to about 2021). About the investigation overall: This study examined the TCRbeta repertoire of CD8+ T cells that recognize the HCV NS3-1073 epitope, both during acute infection and after viral clearance. Paired acute and follow-up samples were contributed by four spontaneous resolvers. What the study reported, not specific to this receptor: Diversity in the NS3-1073 specific repertoires was high, and no significant differences in diversity emerged among acute resolver, follow-up resolver and acute chronic samples. CDR3 sequences shared with other epitopes were rare, and differing sequencing approaches may have limited exact matching. Follow-up repertoires were not available for chronically infected subjects, because NS3-1073 specific cells were too rare to be sorted. TRBV04 and TRBV06 gene families were preferentially used in all groups, and this usage was not explained by overrepresentation in the naive pool. Approximately 13 public clonotypes were found regardless of outcome, and V04-02/J02-02 was used by one public clonotype. Because bulk sequencing covered only the TCRbeta chain, the alphabeta pairing of public clonotypes could not be determined.

The FACS-sorted cells had their genomic DNA extracted, and the commercial immunoSEQ service was used to sequence the TCRbeta chains. Processing in the source paper ran as follows. Repertoire data were analyzed with ImmunoSEQ Analyzer software v3.0 and R v3.5.1. Sequences containing stop codons or out-of-frame rearrangements were removed, so only productive rearrangements were analyzed. The sequencing provider supplied the metrics for Simpson diversity, Shannon entropy, CDR3 length and nucleotide addition. Clonotypes were grouped by frequency as dominant, sub-dominant, low or lowest abundance, and most analyses excluded clonotypes below 0.1%. Any CDR3 amino acid clonotype present in at least two subjects at a cumulative frequency of at least 0.5% was labeled public. As stored in TCRdb, this immuneACCESS dataset retains in-frame rearrangements with V and J assigned. A fraction of the clones does not appear; measured against another copy, unresolved V genes explain less than half of the discrepancy, and the remainder lacks a known reason. V, J and clone size are taken as reported in that table, and D and trimming were inferred from the DNA itself. A total of around 34,000 clones appear in this sample, around nine tenths of them only once. Jointly, the top ten make up less than 0.6% of the sample.

The V and J ends are trimmed by 5 bases and 2 bases, leaving 14 bases between them. The germline V gene (reference sequence) gives CDR1 as SGHAT and CDR2 as FQDESV. Inclusive of the bounding cysteine and phenylalanine, the CDR3 is 15 residues long. Kept here is only the CDR3 DNA, which spans 45 bases and is read in frame from base 1. In the paper's terms, the time point label means: naive CD8 control sorted from an acute-time-point sample. Enrolled in the Montreal Hepatitis C Cohort (HEPCO) in Canada, the donors were people who inject drugs, and these donors were followed every 3 months. Acute primary HCV infection was defined by a positive HCV RNA or antibody test following a negative test within the previous 24 weeks. Cells were surface stained with CD3, CD8 and CD45RO antibodies, and an aqua fixable dye was used to exclude dead cells. The cohort additionally had more than 5 subjects who developed chronic infection, which was defined as HCV RNA positivity at 24 weeks. Negative selection by means of the MACS CD8+ T cell Isolation Kit yielded CD8+ T cells from peripheral blood mononuclear cells recovered from cryopreservation by thawing. Cells were sorted on a BD FACSAria II cell sorter.

The sequence joins TRBV11-1 to TRBJ2-3; tentative D gene TRBD2, with 6 bases matching. The sample consisted of naive CD8+ T cells from PBMCs. The cell subset or site label on this specimen signifies: sorted total naive CD45RO-negative CD8+ T cells. The origin of this receptor is a man aged 30-40 years with chronic hepatitis C. Here is the DNA: TGTGCCAGCAGCGCCCACCGCGGGGTCACAGATACGCAGTATTTT. It specifies CASSAHRGVTDTQYF. Reference TRBV11-1 and TRBJ2-3 proteins supply the regions before and after the CDR3; the full variable domain is: EAEVAQSPRYKITEKSQAVAFWCDPISGHATLYWYRQILGQGPELLVQFQDESVVDDSQLPKDRFSAERLKGVDSTLKIQPAELGDSAMYLCASSAHRGVTDTQYFGPGTRLTVL.